The 16 T cell receptor beta chains listed next were all sequenced from one sample in a study of cytomegalovirus exposure and HLA in healthy donors. The study ran its PCR with 60 Vbeta and 13 Jbeta primers. TCRdb's table, derived via immunoSEQ multiplex PCR, lists solely in-frame clones and lacks some. The sample has about 130,000 clones; the top ten hold 1.6%. The sample consisted of PBMCs. Receptor source: a woman between 40 and 50 years old in good health and CMV-seropositive.

This rearrangement joins TRBV2 to TRBJ2-4, with D unclear. This CDR3 contains 12 residues. Germline CDR1 reads SNHLY; CDR2 reads FYNNEI. V shed 2 bases and J shed 8 bases, with 7 bases lying between them. CDR3 amino acids: CASSESRDIQYF. CDR3 sequence (DNA): TGTGCCAGCAGTGAATCGAGAGACATTCAGTACTTC.

The chain links TRBV15 to TRBJ2-7, with 7 bases identical to TRBD2. Unmatched junction bases numbered 4, after V lost 0 bases and J lost 5 bases. The CDR3 contains 14 residues. The germline V gene encodes CDR1 LNHNV and CDR2 YYDKDF (reference sequence). Here the CDR3 DNA reads TGTGCCACCAGCAGAGATTTGGCGGGAGACGAGCAGTACTTC. Protein sequence: CATSRDLAGDEQYF.

CDR3: CASSRDRGPGGNEKLFF. In nucleotides, the CDR3 is TGCGCCAGCAGCCGGGACAGGGGACCGGGGGGTAATGAAAAACTGTTTTTT. The V gene is TRBV5-1, the J gene TRBJ1-4, with 10 bases aligning to TRBD1. The J segment lost 4 bases and the V segment lost 4 bases, leaving 10 bases of the junction unmatched. The CDR3 loop spans 17 amino acids. Germline CDR1 reads SGHRS; CDR2 reads YFSETQ.

The rearrangement uses TRBV7-2 and TRBJ2-1, with D maybe TRBD1 (6 bases). Germline values: CDR1 SGHTA, CDR2 FQGNSA. The CDR3 contains 18 residues. V lost 6 bases, J lost 8 bases, and 29 bases lay in between. The DNA for the CDR3 is TGTGCCAGCAGTCCGCCATGGGGGAGAAGCCCCAACAGGGATGAGCAGTTCTTC. Translation: CASSPPWGRSPNRDEQFF.

Worth noting for this clone: A junction end diverges from the germline sequence, so it may reflect a read error. V is TRBV6-1 and J is TRBJ2-7; TRBD1 might be the D (5 bases). This CDR3 is built from 16 residues. CDR1 MNHNS and CDR2 SASEGT come from the germline V gene. CDR3 loop: CASSEGRALGGYEQYF. The CDR3 DNA sequence: TGTGCCAGCAGCGAAGGCAGGGCCTTAGGTGGCTACGAGCAGTACTTC.

V and J are TRBV7-9 and TRBJ2-3; D is unclear. V lost 5 bases and J lost 4, with 13 bases in between. Germline values: CDR1 SEHNR, CDR2 FQNEAQ (reference sequence). The CDR3 spans 14 residues. The CDR3 bases are TGTGCCAGCAGCCCCCATGGCGACTCAGATACGCAGTATTTT. Translation: CASSPHGDSDTQYF. The variable domain in full, with the rest retrieved from reference TRBV7-9 and TRBJ2-3, is DTGVSQNPRHKITKRGQNVTFRCDPISEHNRLYWYRQTLGQGPEFLTYFQNEAQLEKSRLLSDRFSAERPKGSFSTLEIQRTEQGDSAMYLCASSPHGDSDTQYFGPGTRLTVL.

This rearrangement joins TRBV7-2 to TRBJ1-5; 9 nucleotides match TRBD1. After removal of 6 bases from V and 0 bases from J, the junction contained 3 bases not matched to a gene. This CDR3 contains 15 residues. Per germline, CDR1 SGHTA and CDR2 FQGNSA. The DNA for the CDR3 is TGTGCCAGCAGGAAGACAGGGGGTAGCAATCAGCCCCAGCATTTT. The encoded protein is CASRKTGGSNQPQHF.

This chain joins TRBV10-3 and TRBJ1-4; D is uncertain. Trimming shortened V by 11 bases and J by 7 bases, and 5 bases separated the two germline ends. The V gene's germline CDR1 is ENHRY and CDR2 SYGVKD. The length of the CDR3 is 9 residues. The CDR3 DNA follows: TGTGCCGTGGCTGAAAAACTGTTTTTT. Amino acid sequence: CAVAEKLFF.

The rearrangement joins TRBV2 to TRBJ2-1; 7 bases match TRBD2. Trimming removed 6 bases from V and 0 bases from J; junction bases left unmatched: 8. The germline V gene encodes CDR1 SNHLY and CDR2 FYNNEI. This CDR3 has 16 residues. The CDR3, as DNA: TGTGCCAGCAGGAAGGGTCTAGCGGCCTCCTACAATGAGCAGTTCTTC. Encoded protein: CASRKGLAASYNEQFF.

The CDR3 loop is CASSYTASNTGELFF. As DNA, the CDR3 is TGTGCCAGCAGTTACACCGCCTCGAACACCGGGGAGCTGTTTTTT. The chain has TRBV27 and TRBJ2-2; D is uncertain. V was clipped by 4 bases and J by 0 bases, with 9 bases between them. CDR3 length: 15 residues. The germline V gene has CDR1 MNHEY and CDR2 SMNVEV (reference sequence).

The chain couples TRBV6-5 to TRBJ2-5; 9 nucleotides agree with TRBD1. The J call may be in error: the DNA end matches TRBJ2-7 better. There are 14 residues in the CDR3. CDR1 MNHEY and CDR2 SVGAGI come from the germline V gene. The CDR3 loop reads CASRVPGQGYEQYF. The CDR3 DNA reads TGTGCCAGCAGGGTACCGGGACAGGGCTACGAGCAGTACTTC.

The chain uses TRBV30 and TRBJ2-7; perhaps TRBD2 as D (6 bases). The germline V gene encodes CDR1 GTSNPN and CDR2 SVGIG (reference sequence). The length of the CDR3 is 14 residues. V was pared by 8 bases and J by 2 bases, with 19 bases between. The DNA for the CDR3 is TGTGCCGGGGGTCGCCTAGCGCAGACCTACGAGCAGTACTTC. Its translation: CAGGRLAQTYEQYF.

The chain links TRBV27 to TRBJ1-4; 9 nucleotides line up with TRBD1. In germline, CDR1 is MNHEY, CDR2 SMNVEV (reference sequence). This CDR3 is built from 15 residues. V was clipped by 4 bases and J by 8 bases; unmatched bases: 8. CDR3 sequence reads: CASSSPGQGTEKLFF. Here the CDR3 DNA reads TGTGCCAGCAGTTCTCCGGGACAGGGAACCGAAAAACTGTTTTTT.

The chain uses TRBV9 and TRBJ2-7; TRBD1 is a possible D gene (5 bases). V gave up 3 bases and J gave up 0 bases, with 13 bases separating them. Per germline, CDR1 SGDLS and CDR2 YYNGEE. The CDR3 is made up of 15 amino acids. The CDR3 loop is CASSGGYSNSYEQYF. The DNA for the CDR3 is TGTGCCAGCAGCGGGGGCTACAGTAACTCCTACGAGCAGTACTTC.

This chain connects TRBV29-1 to TRBJ1-5; the D gene is possibly TRBD1 (6 bases). The CDR3 covers 15 residues. Trimming stripped 4 bases from V and 4 bases from J, with 17 bases between. Germline CDR1 and CDR2: SQVTM and ANQGSEA. CDR3 DNA: TGCAGCGTTGGTTTGGGGGCCTCAACTAATCAGCCCCAGCATTTT. Translated, it gives CSVGLGASTNQPQHF.

V usage is TRBV27 and J usage is TRBJ1-4, with a weak D call TRBD1 (5 bases). Germline V lookup: CDR1 MNHEY, CDR2 SMNVEV (reference sequence). The V and J ends lost 7 bases and 0 bases respectively, with 12 bases between them. The CDR3 spans 15 residues. The CDR3 sequence is CASTSGGATNEKLFF. The CDR3, as DNA: TGTGCCAGCACCTCGGGGGGGGCAACTAATGAAAAACTGTTTTTT.